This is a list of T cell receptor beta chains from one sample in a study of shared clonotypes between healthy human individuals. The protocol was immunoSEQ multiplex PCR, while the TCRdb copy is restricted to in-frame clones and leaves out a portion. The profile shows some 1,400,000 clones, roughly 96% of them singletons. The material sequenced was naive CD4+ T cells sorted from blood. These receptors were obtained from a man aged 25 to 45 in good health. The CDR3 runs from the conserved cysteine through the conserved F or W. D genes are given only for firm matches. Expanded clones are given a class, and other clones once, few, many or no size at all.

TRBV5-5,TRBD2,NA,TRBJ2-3,TGTGCCAGCAGCCCCCGAATAGCGGGATTCCCAGATACGCAGTATTTT,CASSPRIAGFPDTQYF
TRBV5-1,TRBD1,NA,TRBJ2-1,TGCGCCAGCAGCTTGGTAGTTACAGGGGCCCTAACCTACAATGAGCAGTTCTTC,CASSLVVTGALTYNEQFF
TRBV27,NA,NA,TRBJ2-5,TGTGCCAGCAGGGGCGTATCGGAGACCCAGTACTTC,CASRGVSETQYF
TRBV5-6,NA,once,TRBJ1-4,TGTGCCAGCAGCCTACAGGGCCGGGGTGAAAAACTGTTTTTT,CASSLQGRGEKLFF
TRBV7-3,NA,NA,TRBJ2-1,TGTGCCAGCAGCTTAGCTACGGTCAATGAGCAGTTCTTC,CASSLATVNEQFF
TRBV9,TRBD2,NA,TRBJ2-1,TGTGCCAGCAGCGTAGAAGGCGGGAGTGTATACAATGAGCAGTTCTTC,CASSVEGGSVYNEQFF
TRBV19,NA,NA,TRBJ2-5,TGTGCCAGTAGTCAATGGGACCATCAAGAGACCCAGTACTTC,CASSQWDHQETQYF
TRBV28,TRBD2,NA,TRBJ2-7,TGTGCCAGCCCTGCTAGCGGGAGTTCCTACGAGCAGTACTTC,CASPASGSSYEQYF
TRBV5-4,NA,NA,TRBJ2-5,TGTGCCAGCAGCTTGGTTGGGGGTCAAGAGACCCAGTACTTC,CASSLVGGQETQYF
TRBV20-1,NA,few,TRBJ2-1,TGCAGTGCCATCTACAATGAGCAGTTCTTC,CSAIYNEQFF
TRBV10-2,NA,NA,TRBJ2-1,TGCGCCAGCAGTGTTTCTCCACCAACCTACAATGAGCAGTTCTTC,CASSVSPPTYNEQFF
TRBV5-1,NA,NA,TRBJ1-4,TGCGCCAGCAGCCCTGACACGGCTAATGAAAAACTGTTTTTT,CASSPDTANEKLFF
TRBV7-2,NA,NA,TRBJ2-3,TGTGCCAGCAGCTTAGGCAGAAGTACAGATACGCAGTATTTT,CASSLGRSTDTQYF
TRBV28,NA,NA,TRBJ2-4,TGTGCCAGCAGTTACTCCAGGCTGGGCATAACCAAAAACATTCAGTACTTC,CASSYSRLGITKNIQYF
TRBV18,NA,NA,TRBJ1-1,TGTGCCAGCTCACCTCTGAGGCAGGGGCCTATGAACACTGAAGCTTTCTTT,CASSPLRQGPMNTEAFF
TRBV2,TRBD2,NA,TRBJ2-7,TGTGCCAGCAGTAGCCGGGGACTACAGTACTTC,CASSSRGLQYF
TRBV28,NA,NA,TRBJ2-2,TGTGCCAGCAGTTTTGGCCTACGGGAGAGGGGGGAGCTGTTTTTT,CASSFGLRERGELFF
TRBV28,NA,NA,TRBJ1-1,TGTGCCAGCACTCTCTCGGGGGTTGAAGCTTTCTTT,CASTLSGVEAFF
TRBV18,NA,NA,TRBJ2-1,TGTGCCAGCTCACCACCGGGGACGGGGAACAATGAGCAGTTCTTC,CASSPPGTGNNEQFF
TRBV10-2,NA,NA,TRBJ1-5,TGCGCCAGTGCCGAGGGGTTCGGTCAGCCCCAGCATTTT,CASAEGFGQPQHF
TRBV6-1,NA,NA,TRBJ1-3,TGTGCCAGCAGTGAATTGGCAGCTGGAAACACCATATATTTT,CASSELAAGNTIYF
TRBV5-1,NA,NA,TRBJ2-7,TGCGCCAGCAGTTTTCCCACTATTGCGGGAAGCTCCTACGAGCAGTACTTC,CASSFPTIAGSSYEQYF
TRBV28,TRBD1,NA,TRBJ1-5,TGTGCCAGCAGGACAGGGGACTATAGCAATCAGCCCCAGCATTTT,CASRTGDYSNQPQHF
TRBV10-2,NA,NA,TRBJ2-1,TGCGCCAGCAGCGGACCAGGACGCTACAATGAGCAGTTCTTC,CASSGPGRYNEQFF
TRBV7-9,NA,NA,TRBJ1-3,TGTGCCAGCAGCTCCAGGGTATACGGAAACACCATATATTTT,CASSSRVYGNTIYF